This T cell receptor (beta chain) was recovered during a study of cytomegalovirus exposure and HLA in healthy donors. The CDR3 sequence is 15 residues long. CDR1 and CDR2 (germline): MNHNS, SASEGT. The trim removed 4 bases at V and 0 bases at J, leaving 1 base unmatched. The donors were in the approximately 120-subject validation cohort; that cohort was separate from the roughly 730-subject first cohort. Comment on this clone: Antigen specificity is unknown.

This table comes from immunoSEQ multiplex PCR, and its TCRdb copy is limited to in-frame clones, with some not included. The sample yields just under 150,000 clones, approximately 88% seen once. Study outcomes and limitations: A list of roughly 160 TCR beta chains associated with cytomegalovirus was given.

The clonotype comes from a man between 18 and 29 years old in good health and CMV-seropositive. The sample was PBMCs. The chain recombines TRBV6-1 with TRBJ1-2; 11 nucleotides agree with TRBD1. As DNA, the CDR3 is TGTGCCAGCAGTGGGGACAGGGGGTCTAACTATGGCTACACCTTC. Amino acid sequence: CASSGDRGSNYGYTF.